Listed below are T cell receptor beta chains from one sample, sequenced in a study of blood T cell repertoires in COVID-19. Here immunoSEQ multiplex PCR was the method, and the copy in TCRdb shows in-frame clones only, minus some. The table lists about 120,000 clones, over 70% of them singletons. Sequencing was performed on peripheral blood. The receptors were gathered from a man between 65 and 79 years old with acute or convalescent COVID-19. The CDR3 runs from the conserved cysteine through the conserved F or W. D genes are given only for firm matches. Some rows have no size entry. The others give once, few or many, or a class for an expanded clone.

abundance	v_gene	d_gene	j_gene	len	CDR3nt	CDR3aa
NA	TRBV7-6	NA	TRBJ2-3	15	TGTGCCAGCAGCTTAGGCGGGACAGACACAGATACGCAGTATTTT	CASSLGGTDTDTQYF
NA	TRBV5-4	TRBD1	TRBJ1-1	15	TGTGCCAGCGCCACCGTTTCCGGGACAGGGAATGAAGCTTTCTTT	CASATVSGTGNEAFF
NA	TRBV2	TRBD1	TRBJ1-2	14	TGTGCCAGCAGTGAGAGACAGGGAGACTATGGCTACACCTTC	CASSERQGDYGYTF
once	TRBV29-1	NA	TRBJ2-1	9	TGCAGCGTTGATACTGGCCAGGTCTTC	CSVDTGQVF
NA	TRBV9	TRBD2	TRBJ2-1	16	TGTGCCAGCAGCGGCCCCCTCGGGGGGGTCTACAATGAGCAGTTCTTC	CASSGPLGGVYNEQFF
once	TRBV20-1	NA	TRBJ2-7	13	TGCAGTGCTAGTTCCCCCAGCTCCTACGAGCAGTACTTC	CSASSPSSYEQYF
NA	TRBV3-1/TRBV3-2	NA	TRBJ1-5	15	TGTGCCAGCAGCCAAGATTTAACGGGGAATCAGCCCCAGCATTTT	CASSQDLTGNQPQHF
NA	TRBV25-1	NA	TRBJ2-7	15	TGTGCCAGCAGTGAATCAGGGGATGTGGCCTACGAGCAGTACTTC	CASSESGDVAYEQYF
NA	TRBV7-2	TRBD1	TRBJ1-2	15	TGTGCCAGCAGCCCATCTACAGGGGGAGGTGATGGCTACACCTTC	CASSPSTGGGDGYTF
NA	TRBV6-1	NA	TRBJ1-2	11	TGTGCCAGCAGTGACGTCTATGGCTACACCTTC	CASSDVYGYTF
NA	TRBV6-5	TRBD1	TRBJ1-5	15	TGTGCCAGCAGCGCCCTACAGGGGGGCAATCAGCCCCAGCATTTT	CASSALQGGNQPQHF
once	TRBV19	NA	TRBJ2-7	16	TGTGCCAGTAGTATGGACTCGCGGCCTAGCTCCTACGAGCAGTACTTC	CASSMDSRPSSYEQYF
NA	TRBV3-1/TRBV3-2	NA	TRBJ1-1	13	TGTGCCAGCACCAGACGGAGAGGCACTGAAGCTTTCTTT	CASTRRRGTEAFF
NA	TRBV4-2	TRBD2	TRBJ2-1	16	TGTGCCAGCAGCGCCCCCGGGACTAGCGGGGACAATGAGCAGTTCTTC	CASSAPGTSGDNEQFF
few	TRBV7-9	NA	TRBJ1-1	12	TGTGCCAGCGAAATGAGCAACACTGAAGCTTTCTTT	CASEMSNTEAFF
NA	TRBV18	TRBD1	TRBJ1-5	16	TGTGCCAGCTCACCAGGACAGGGGGGACTCAATCAGCCCCAGCATTTT	CASSPGQGGLNQPQHF
NA	TRBV7-9	NA	TRBJ1-1	14	TGTGCCAGCAGCCTCCAGACAGGAGGCACTGAAGCTTTCTTT	CASSLQTGGTEAFF
NA	TRBV4-1	TRBD2	TRBJ2-1	17	TGCGCCAGCAGCCAAGATACGGGAAAGCGGGGTTACAATGAGCAGTTCTTC	CASSQDTGKRGYNEQFF
NA	TRBV4-1	NA	TRBJ2-2	17	TGCGCCAGCAGCCAAGATGGGGAGGGGGCGAACACCGGGGAGCTGTTTTTT	CASSQDGEGANTGELFF
NA	TRBV6-5	TRBD2	TRBJ2-3	15	TGTGCCAGCAGTTCCGAGCGGGGGGCTGCAGATACGCAGTATTTT	CASSSERGAADTQYF
once	TRBV6-2/TRBV6-3	TRBD2	TRBJ2-7	16	TGTGCCAGCAGTACCCCTCCGGGGGGGACGCTATTTGAGCAGTACTTC	CASSTPPGGTLFEQYF
NA	TRBV3-1/TRBV3-2	TRBD2	TRBJ2-2	13	TGTGCCAGCAGCCAACTAGCGGCCGGGGAGCTGTTTTTT	CASSQLAAGELFF
few	TRBV12-2	NA	TRBJ1-6	18	TGTGCAAGTCGCTTAGGACCTCCGATGGACTTACATAATTCACCCCTCCACTTT	CASRLGPPMDLHNSPLHF
NA	TRBV3-1/TRBV3-2	NA	TRBJ2-4	16	TGTGCCAGCAGCCAAGTAGGCGGGGCTGCGAAAAACATTCAGTACTTC	CASSQVGGAAKNIQYF
NA	TRBV6-5	TRBD1	TRBJ1-2	15	TGTGCCAGCAGAAACGGGGGACAGGGGAGCTATGGCTACACCTTC	CASRNGGQGSYGYTF
NA	TRBV11-2	NA	TRBJ2-2	15	TGTGCCAGCAGTCTAGCAGGGGTTGGTACCGGGGAGCTGTTTTTT	CASSLAGVGTGELFF
few	TRBV2	NA	TRBJ2-5	16	TGTGCCAGCAGTCCCCAAGGCGCAGCGAACCAAGAGACCCAGTACTTC	CASSPQGAANQETQYF
NA	TRBV19	TRBD1	TRBJ2-7	16	TGTGCCAGTAGTATACTACCGGGACAGGGAACCTACGAGCAGTACTTC	CASSILPGQGTYEQYF
NA	TRBV5-1	NA	TRBJ1-4	14	TGCGCCAGCAGCCCGGTCACCGGGGGGGCCGCTCTGTTTTTT	CASSPVTGGAALFF
NA	TRBV11-3	NA	TRBJ1-2	12	TGTGCCAGCAGCAACACAGGGTTTGGCTACACCTTC	CASSNTGFGYTF
NA	TRBV7-2	NA	TRBJ1-1	15	TGTGCCAGCAGCTTAGGGTTGTCTACGAACACTGAAGCTTTCTTT	CASSLGLSTNTEAFF
NA	TRBV19	TRBD1	TRBJ1-5	14	TGTGCCAGTAGTTGGACAGGCGGAGATCAGCCCCAGCATTTT	CASSWTGGDQPQHF
NA	TRBV6-4	TRBD1	TRBJ1-1	13	TGTGCCAGCAGTGTTGACAGGGACACTGAAGCTTTCTTT	CASSVDRDTEAFF
few	TRBV19	NA	TRBJ1-1	14	TGTGCCAGTAGTATCCAGGGGAAGGGTACTGAAGCTTTCTTT	CASSIQGKGTEAFF
NA	TRBV11-3	TRBD1	TRBJ1-1	16	TGTGCCAGCAGCGCCTCTTCCGGGACAGGGGTGTCTGAAGCTTTCTTT	CASSASSGTGVSEAFF
once	TRBV27	NA	TRBJ1-1	15	TGTGCCAGCAGGCTCCGGCTGGAGTGGAGCACTGAAGCTTTCTTT	CASRLRLEWSTEAFF
NA	TRBV30	NA	TRBJ1-5	13	TGTGCCTGGAGTGGGGGGGAGAATCAGCCCCAGCATTTT	CAWSGGENQPQHF
NA	TRBV11-3	NA	TRBJ1-2	12	TGTGCCAGCAGCTCGGACAGTCATGGCTACACCTTC	CASSSDSHGYTF
NA	TRBV4-3	NA	TRBJ1-2	16	TGCGCCAGCAGCCAAGATCTCACAAGAACTAACTATGGCTACACCTTC	CASSQDLTRTNYGYTF
NA	TRBV7-2	NA	TRBJ2-5	14	TGTGCCAGCAGCTTAGACAGGGTCGGAGAGACCCAGTACTTC	CASSLDRVGETQYF
NA	TRBV3-1/TRBV3-2	NA	TRBJ2-7	15	TGTGCCAGCAGCCAAGCCCCGGGACACCAGTACGAGCAGTACTTC	CASSQAPGHQYEQYF
NA	TRBV5-1	TRBD2	TRBJ2-1	16	TGCGCCAGCATGGGGGAAGCGGGGGTCAACTACAATGAGCAGTTCTTC	CASMGEAGVNYNEQFF
NA	TRBV6-5	NA	TRBJ2-7	16	TGTGCCAGCAGTTACGCACCATTGCGGGGTCAGGACGAGCAGTACTTC	CASSYAPLRGQDEQYF
few	TRBV27	NA	TRBJ1-6	13	TGTGCCAGCAGTTTCGGGGGAAATTCACCCCTCCACTTT	CASSFGGNSPLHF
NA	TRBV24-1	NA	TRBJ1-1	17	TGTGCCACCAGTGATCCAACTATATTTGGGGCGCGTTCTGAAGCTTTCTTT	CATSDPTIFGARSEAFF
NA	TRBV20-1	TRBD1	TRBJ1-2	18	TGCAGTGCTAGTGACCCCAGGGGGCTGATGGAAGCTAACTATGGCTACACCTTC	CSASDPRGLMEANYGYTF
NA	TRBV6-4	NA	TRBJ1-2	15	TGTGCCAGCAGTGAGCAGGCAACCGCTAACTATGGCTACACCTTC	CASSEQATANYGYTF
NA	TRBV9	NA	TRBJ2-1	15	TGTGCCAGCAGCGTACAGGGGGGTAGCTACAATGAGCAGTTCTTC	CASSVQGGSYNEQFF
NA	TRBV5-4	TRBD2	TRBJ2-7	18	TGTGCCAGCAGCTGGGGACTAGCGGGGGCCCGAAGTGGGTACGAGCAGTACTTC	CASSWGLAGARSGYEQYF
NA	TRBV3-1/TRBV3-2	NA	TRBJ1-3	12	TGTGCCACTAGGGGCCCTGGAAACACCATATATTTT	CATRGPGNTIYF
NA	TRBV6-4	NA	TRBJ1-6	15	TGTGCCAGCAGCGCCCAGGGTATCTCGAATTCACCCCTCCACTTT	CASSAQGISNSPLHF
NA	TRBV7-2	NA	TRBJ1-1	13	TGTGCCAGCAGCTTAGTACGAGGCGGGGAAGCTTTCTTT	CASSLVRGGEAFF
few	TRBV19	NA	TRBJ1-4	14	TGTGCCAGTAAAGGGAGGGTTCTTGGCGAAAAACTGTTTTTT	CASKGRVLGEKLFF